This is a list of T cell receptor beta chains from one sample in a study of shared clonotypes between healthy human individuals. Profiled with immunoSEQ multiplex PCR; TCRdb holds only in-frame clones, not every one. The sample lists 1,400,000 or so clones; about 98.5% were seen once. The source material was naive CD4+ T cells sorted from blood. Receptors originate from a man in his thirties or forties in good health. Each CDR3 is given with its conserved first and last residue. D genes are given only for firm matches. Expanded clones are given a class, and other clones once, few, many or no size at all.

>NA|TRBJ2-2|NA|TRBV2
CASRTDWIDTGELFF
TGTGCCAGCAGGACGGACTGGATTGACACCGGGGAGCTGTTTTTT
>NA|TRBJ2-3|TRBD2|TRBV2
CASRSTSGRASYTQYF
TGTGCCAGCAGGTCCACTAGCGGGAGGGCGTCTTATACGCAGTATTTT
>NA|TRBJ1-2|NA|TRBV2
CASSELQASYGYTF
TGTGCCAGCAGTGAATTGCAGGCTTCCTATGGCTACACCTTC
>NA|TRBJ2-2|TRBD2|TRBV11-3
CASSYGLATLPGELFF
TGTGCCAGCAGCTACGGACTAGCGACCCTCCCCGGGGAGCTGTTTTTT
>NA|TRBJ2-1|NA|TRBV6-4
CASSTDLGGEQFF
TGTGCCAGCAGCACCGACCTTGGGGGTGAGCAGTTCTTC
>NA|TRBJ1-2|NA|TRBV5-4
CASSVRVTGWGNGYTF
TGTGCCAGCAGCGTGCGGGTTACAGGATGGGGGAATGGCTACACCTTC
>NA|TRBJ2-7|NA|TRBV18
CASSPLGRPAGTASYEQYF
TGTGCCAGCTCACCACTTGGAAGACCGGCGGGGACAGCTAGCTACGAGCAGTACTTC
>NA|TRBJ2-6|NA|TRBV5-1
CASSLAASPGGANVLTF
TGCGCCAGCAGCTTGGCTGCCTCCCCTGGGGGGGCCAACGTCCTGACTTTC
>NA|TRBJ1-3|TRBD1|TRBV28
CASSPGQGFSGNTIYF
TGTGCCAGCAGTCCCGGACAGGGCTTCTCTGGAAACACCATATATTTT
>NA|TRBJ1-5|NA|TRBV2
CASTSDQPQHF
TGTGCCAGCACTTCGGATCAGCCCCAGCATTTT
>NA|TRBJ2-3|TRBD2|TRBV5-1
CASSLLAGTDTQYF
TGCGCCAGCAGCTTACTAGCGGGCACAGATACGCAGTATTTT
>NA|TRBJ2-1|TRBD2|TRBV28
CASTLGLATTEQFF
TGTGCCAGCACCCTAGGACTAGCAACGACTGAGCAGTTCTTC
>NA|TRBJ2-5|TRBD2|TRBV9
CASSTGLAGETQYF
TGTGCCAGCAGCACGGGACTAGCGGGTGAGACCCAGTACTTC
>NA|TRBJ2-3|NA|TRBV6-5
CASSSVTTDTQYF
TGTGCCAGCAGTTCGGTGACCACAGATACGCAGTATTTT
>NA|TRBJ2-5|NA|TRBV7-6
CASRSGEQETQYF
TGTGCCAGCAGGTCAGGGGAACAAGAGACCCAGTACTTC
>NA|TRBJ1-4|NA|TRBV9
CASSVSAGDWATNEKLFF
TGTGCCAGCAGCGTCTCGGCAGGGGATTGGGCAACTAATGAAAAACTGTTTTTT
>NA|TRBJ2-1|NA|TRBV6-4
CASSEGFEQFF
TGTGCCAGCAGTGAGGGTTTTGAGCAGTTCTTC
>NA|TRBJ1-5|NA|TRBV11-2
CASSSLQGSNQPQHF
TGTGCCAGCAGCTCCCTCCAGGGAAGCAATCAGCCCCAGCATTTT
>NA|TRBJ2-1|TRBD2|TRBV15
CATSLTSGSFYEQFF
TGTGCCACCAGCCTGACTAGCGGGAGTTTCTATGAGCAGTTCTTC
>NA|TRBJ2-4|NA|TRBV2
CASSDRGLAKNIQYF
TGTGCCAGCAGTGATAGGGGACTAGCCAAAAACATTCAGTACTTC
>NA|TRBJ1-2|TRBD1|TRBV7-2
CASSLAGGDGTGGEIWYGYTF
TGTGCCAGCAGCTTAGCTGGCGGGGATGGGACAGGGGGCGAGATATGGTATGGCTACACCTTC
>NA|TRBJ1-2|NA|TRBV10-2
CASSQLGGGYTF
TGCGCCAGCAGTCAACTTGGTGGCGGCTACACCTTC
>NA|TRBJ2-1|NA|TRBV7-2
CASIGGRSTYNEQFF
TGTGCCAGCATCGGTGGTCGCTCGACCTACAATGAGCAGTTCTTC
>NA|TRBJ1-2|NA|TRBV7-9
CASSLDTVTNYGYTF
TGTGCCAGCAGCTTAGATACAGTAACTAACTATGGCTACACCTTC
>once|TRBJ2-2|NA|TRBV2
CAGRALTGNTGELFF
TGTGCCGGGAGGGCTTTGACAGGGAACACCGGGGAGCTGTTTTTT
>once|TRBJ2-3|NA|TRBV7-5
CARSLPSDGSSTDTQYF
TGTGCCAGAAGCTTACCTTCCGACGGTTCTAGCACAGATACGCAGTATTTT
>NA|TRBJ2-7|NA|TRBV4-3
CASSQDNRGGGYEQYF
TGCGCCAGCAGCCAAGATAACAGGGGAGGTGGATACGAGCAGTACTTC
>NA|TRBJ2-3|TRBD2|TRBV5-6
CASSSGLAGADTQYF
TGTGCCAGCAGCTCCGGACTAGCGGGAGCCGATACGCAGTATTTT
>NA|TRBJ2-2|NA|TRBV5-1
CASRVNRADTGELFF
TGCGCCAGCAGAGTGAACAGGGCCGACACCGGGGAGCTGTTTTTT
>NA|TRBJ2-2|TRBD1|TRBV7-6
CASSLEDRGSGELFF
TGTGCCAGCAGCTTGGAGGACAGGGGCTCCGGGGAGCTGTTTTTT
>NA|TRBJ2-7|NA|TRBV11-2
CASISPGAGGTYEQYF
TGTGCCAGTATTTCCCCCGGGGCGGGCGGAACGTACGAGCAGTACTTC
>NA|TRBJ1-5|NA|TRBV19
CASSIPGLSNQPQHF
TGTGCCAGTAGTATCCCGGGCCTTAGCAATCAGCCCCAGCATTTT
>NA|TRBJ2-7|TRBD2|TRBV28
CASRGSGEGAYEQYF
TGTGCCAGCAGGGGTAGCGGGGAGGGAGCCTACGAGCAGTACTTC
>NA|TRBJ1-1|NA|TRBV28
CASTLGVGNTEAFF
TGTGCCAGCACTCTAGGGGTGGGGAACACTGAAGCTTTCTTT
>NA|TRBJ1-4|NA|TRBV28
CASSLGGPRGEKLFF
TGTGCCAGCAGCCTGGGGGGGCCCCGAGGGGAAAAACTGTTTTTT